This paragraph reports one T cell receptor beta chain. This CDR3 spans 14 amino acids. CDR1 KGHSH and CDR2 LQKENI come from the germline V gene. Trimming at V came to 5 bases and at J to 0 bases, leaving 3 bases not matched to a gene. The sample belongs to a study of blood T cell repertoires in COVID-19. Study-wide background: COVID-19 samples from acute and convalescent phases originated in the United States, Italy and Spain. The analysed material was cDNA or gDNA that came from T cells, B-cell-depleted T cells, or PBMCs.

The authors' processing: By means of reference gene primer amplification, nucleated cell counts were estimated. TCRdb's copy holds only in-frame clones and misses some; the assay was immunoSEQ multiplex PCR. V, J and clone size derive from that table, while D and trimming were established from the DNA sequence. The sample records about 200,000 clones, over 75% being singletons. The clonotype originates from a man aged 50-60 years with acute or convalescent COVID-19. The sequencing input was peripheral blood. V usage is TRBV18 and J usage is TRBJ1-1, with 7 positions matching TRBD1. CDR3 bases: TGTGCCAGCTCATGGGACAGCCTGAACACTGAAGCTTTCTTT. Its protein product is CASSWDSLNTEAFF.